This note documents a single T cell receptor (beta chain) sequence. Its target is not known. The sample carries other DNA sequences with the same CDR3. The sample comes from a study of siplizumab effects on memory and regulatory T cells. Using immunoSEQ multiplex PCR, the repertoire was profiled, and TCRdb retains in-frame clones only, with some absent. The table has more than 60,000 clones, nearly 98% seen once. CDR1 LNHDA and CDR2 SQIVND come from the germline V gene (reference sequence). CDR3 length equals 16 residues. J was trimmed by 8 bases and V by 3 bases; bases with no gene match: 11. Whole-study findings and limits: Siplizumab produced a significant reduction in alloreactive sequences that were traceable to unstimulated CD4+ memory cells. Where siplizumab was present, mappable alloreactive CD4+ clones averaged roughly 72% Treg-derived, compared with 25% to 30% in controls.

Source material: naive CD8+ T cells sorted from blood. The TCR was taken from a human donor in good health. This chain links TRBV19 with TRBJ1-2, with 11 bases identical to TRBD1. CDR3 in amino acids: CASSILVGDRGNGYTF. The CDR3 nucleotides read TGTGCCAGTAGTATTTTAGTCGGGGACAGGGGGAACGGCTACACCTTC.